This paragraph covers one T cell receptor (beta chain) sequence. This clonotype was detected a few times. Its antigen target is currently unknown. No much larger clone is present one base from it, and per-base qualities are unavailable. Via the germline V gene (reference sequence), CDR1 is DFQATT and CDR2 SNEGSKA. V is cut back by 7 bases and J by 5 bases, with 15 bases in the junction unmatched. The CDR3, from cysteine to phenylalanine, totals 15 residues. The read is trimmed to its CDR3 DNA, 45 bases read in frame from base 1. Library method: RACE. TCRdb shows the sequencer as NextSeq 500. Library preparation attached unique molecular identifiers to individual cDNA molecules for quantitative, reproducible TCR counting. Each blood RNA sample was used to sequence both TCR alpha and TCR beta chains. The paper's processing steps were these. Samples had a median of roughly 91,000 TCRs, with a range from roughly 23,224 to 750,000. The Decombinator software suite was used to annotate V, J and CDR3 in the TCR reads. For the PS versus PT1 abundance plots, all samples were subsampled to the same number of TCRs (28,000). Expanded TCRs were defined as absent before sensitization and observed at least eight times at the 2-week time point. The public reads were reprocessed in TCRdb via fastp at Q25 and MiXCR, keeping in-frame beta chains. One record per CDR3 amino acid sequence lists the most common genes and DNA. TCRdb assigned the V and J calls; the authors' analysis was not used. This sample has about 97,000 distinct CDR3 sequences in its table, and 27% of those were observed once. In total, the top ten clones hold 10% of the sample.

This sample was taken from a study of human T cells and chemical hapten exposure (dated by TCRdb to about 2021). Study-wide context: For sensitization, 2% DPC in acetone was applied to a 2 cm by 2 cm area of upper inner arm skin. Throughout the roughly 24-week study period, patients were also given weekly therapeutic DPC doses on the scalp. Patch testing was performed on the upper back with Finn chambers containing 0.01% DPC, and the patch tests were scored after 6 days according to International Contact Dermatitis Research Group standards. The patient cohort, mostly female, included alopecia areata with under or over 50% scalp involvement, alopecia totalis and alopecia universalis. The libraries were sequenced as a pool, and the TCR yield per sample differed mostly because of small variations in library volumes within the pool. In alopecia patients, the study followed how the peripheral blood TCR repertoire changed in vivo over primary and secondary sensitization to diphenylcyclopropenone (DPC), a hapten. Patient blood was sampled pre-sensitization (week 0) and at 2, 6 and about 24 weeks after DPC sensitization. Blood for TCR sequencing was provided by twenty-nine alopecia patients at one to four time points (pre-sensitization, 2, 6 and 24 weeks).

This specimen's time point label, per the study, means: patch test 3, about 24 weeks after DPC sensitization. The treatment or condition label for this specimen denotes: therapeutic diphenylcyclopropenone sensitization with weekly scalp DPC. At each patch-test visit, blood was drawn before the patch test was applied. To be eligible, patients had to be aged 18 to 70, diagnosed with alopecia and judged suitable for DPC therapy, while pregnant patients were excluded. Total RNA was isolated from unfractionated whole blood collected in Tempus Blood RNA tubes. What the authors observed across the whole study: DPC sensitization did not change the number of TCRs with a frequency above 1 in 1000, and there was no evidence of changes in global repertoire structure. Patch test score correlated positively with the number of PT1 expanded TCRs, reaching significance at thresholds 8, 16 and 32 but not at 4. Repeated subsampling changed both the strength of the expansion versus patch-test correlation and the threshold at which that correlation became significant. Because every patient had alopecia, a presumed autoimmune disease, the patients' immune response might differ from that of healthy individuals. Expanded TCRs formed significantly more large CDR3 similarity clusters than pre-sensitization or healthy control sets, consistent with antigen-driven responses.

The receptor chain draws on TRBV20-1 and TRBJ2-5; 8 bases in the junction line up with TRBD1. The sequences come from whole blood, collected in connection with sensitization to the hapten diphenylcyclopropenone (DPC). The TCR originated in a man aged 40-49 years with alopecia areata. Some clones in this sample may be carry-over from other donors' samples. The CDR3: CSVIPPAGGAETQYF. The base sequence is TGCAGTGTTATACCCCCGGCAGGGGGCGCGGAGACCCAGTACTTC.